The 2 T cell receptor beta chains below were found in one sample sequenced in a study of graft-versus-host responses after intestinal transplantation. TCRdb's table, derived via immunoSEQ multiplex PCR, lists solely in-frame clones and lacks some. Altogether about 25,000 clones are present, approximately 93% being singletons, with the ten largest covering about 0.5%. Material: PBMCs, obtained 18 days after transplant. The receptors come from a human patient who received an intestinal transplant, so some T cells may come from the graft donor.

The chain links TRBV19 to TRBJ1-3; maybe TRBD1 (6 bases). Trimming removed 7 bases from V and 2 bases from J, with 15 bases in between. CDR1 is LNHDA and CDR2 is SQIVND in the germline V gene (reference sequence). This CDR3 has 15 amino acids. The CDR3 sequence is CASTSSGAAGNTIYF. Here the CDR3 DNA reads TGTGCCAGTACCTCATCAGGGGCCGCTGGAAACACCATATATTTT.

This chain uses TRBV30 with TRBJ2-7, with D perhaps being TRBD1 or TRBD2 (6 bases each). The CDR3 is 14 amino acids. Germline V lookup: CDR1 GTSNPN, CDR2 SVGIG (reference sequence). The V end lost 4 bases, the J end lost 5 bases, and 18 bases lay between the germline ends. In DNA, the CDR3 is TGTGCCTGGATTCCCCGCCCGGGGGCAAACGAGCAGTACTTC. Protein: CAWIPRPGANEQYF. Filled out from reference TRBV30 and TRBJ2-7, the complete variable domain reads SQTIHQWPATLVQPVGSPLSLECTVEGTSNPNLYWYRQAAGRGLQLLFYSVGIGQISSEVPQNLSASRPQDRQFILSSKKLLLSDSGFYLCAWIPRPGANEQYFGPGTRLTVT.